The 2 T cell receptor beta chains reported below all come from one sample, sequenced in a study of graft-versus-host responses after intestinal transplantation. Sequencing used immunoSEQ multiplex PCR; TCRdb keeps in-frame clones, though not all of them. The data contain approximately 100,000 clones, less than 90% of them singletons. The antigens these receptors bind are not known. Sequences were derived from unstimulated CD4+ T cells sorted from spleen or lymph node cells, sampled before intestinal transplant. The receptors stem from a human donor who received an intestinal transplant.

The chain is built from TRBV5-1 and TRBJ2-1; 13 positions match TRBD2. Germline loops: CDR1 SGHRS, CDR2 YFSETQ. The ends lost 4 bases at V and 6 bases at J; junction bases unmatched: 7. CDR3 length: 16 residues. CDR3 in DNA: TGCGCCAGCAGCACACGACTAGCGGGAGGTTCCAATGAGCAGTTCTTC. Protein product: CASSTRLAGGSNEQFF.

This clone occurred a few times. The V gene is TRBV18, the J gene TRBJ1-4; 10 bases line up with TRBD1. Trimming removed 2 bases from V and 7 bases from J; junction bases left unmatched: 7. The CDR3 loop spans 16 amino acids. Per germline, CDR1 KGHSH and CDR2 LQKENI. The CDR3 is CASSPGTGARSEKLFF. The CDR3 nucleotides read TGTGCCAGCTCACCAGGGACAGGGGCCCGGAGTGAAAAACTGTTTTTT.